The next 21 T cell receptor beta chains were all read from a single sample in a study of cytomegalovirus exposure and HLA in healthy donors. The PCR had 60 Vbeta and 13 Jbeta primers. Measured with immunoSEQ multiplex PCR; TCRdb has only the in-frame clones, and not every one. The sample totals around 70,000 clones; its top ten clones hold roughly 0.89%. Sequencing input: PBMCs. The receptors derive from a boy between 5 and 17 years old in good health and CMV-seronegative.

The V call is TRBV9, the J call TRBJ2-1; 7 bases agree with TRBD2. Germline assignment: CDR1 SGDLS and CDR2 YYNGEE. The CDR3 covers 16 residues. V shed 4 bases, J shed 5 bases, and the junction held 12 bases outside the gene matches. DNA of the CDR3: TGTGCCAGCAGCCCCCGGGGGGTCTCTTATAACAATGAGCAGTTCTTC. It codes for CASSPRGVSYNNEQFF. The whole variable domain, filled in from reference TRBV9 and TRBJ2-1, reads DSGVTQTPKHLITATGQRVTLRCSPRSGDLSVYWYQQSLDQGLQFLIQYYNGEERAKGNILERFSAQQFPDLHSELNLSSLELGDSALYFCASSPRGVSYNNEQFFGPGTRLTVL.

The chain employs TRBV25-1 and TRBJ1-2, with a tentative D call TRBD1 (6 bases). Germline V gene data show CDR1 as MGHDK and CDR2 as SYGVNS. CDR3 length equals 14 residues. V was shortened by 3 bases and J by 2 bases, with 10 bases between the two germline ends. For the CDR3, the DNA is TGTGCCAGCAGTGACCTAACAGGGAACTATGGCTACACCTTC. It encodes CASSDLTGNYGYTF.

J is TRBJ2-3 and V is TRBV28, with TRBD2 identical over 8 bases. This CDR3 is 15 amino acids long. CDR1 MDHEN and CDR2 SYDVKM come from the germline V gene. The V gene end was trimmed by 8 bases and the J gene end by 2 bases; junction bases not matched to a gene: 9. The CDR3: CASATYGGDTDTQYF. The CDR3 region has the DNA TGTGCCAGCGCCACGTACGGGGGGGACACAGATACGCAGTATTTT.

This rearrangement joins TRBV6-6 to TRBJ2-2; TRBD2 matches 12 bases. CDR3 length equals 15 residues. Looked up from germline, CDR1 is MNHNY and CDR2 is SVGAGI (reference sequence). The V gene end was trimmed by 5 bases and the J gene end by 5 bases; junction bases not matched to a gene: 3. The CDR3, as DNA: TGTGCCAGCAGTACCGGGACTAGCGGGACCGGGGAGCTGTTTTTT. It translates to CASSTGTSGTGELFF.

The chain links TRBV5-4 to TRBJ1-2, with D hard to call. V lost 0 bases and J lost 6, with 9 bases in between. This CDR3 spans 13 amino acids. Looked up from germline, CDR1 is SGHNT and CDR2 is YYREEE (reference sequence). The CDR3 here is CASSLVSEDGYTF. CDR3 bases: TGTGCCAGCAGCTTGGTTTCGGAGGATGGCTACACCTTC.

Details on this clone: At one boundary the junction diverges from the germline segment, which might be a read error. CDR3 residues: CASSQDITGTGLFF. The CDR3 nucleotides are TGTGCCAGCAGCCAAGACATAACCGGGACAGGGCTTTTCTTC. This rearrangement joins TRBV4-2 to TRBJ2-7; 9 positions match TRBD1. This CDR3 has 14 amino acids. The V gene's germline CDR1 is LGHNA and CDR2 YNFKEQ.

The chain couples TRBV4-1 to TRBJ2-2; maybe TRBD1 (5 bases). V was clipped by 2 bases and J by 5 bases, with 15 bases between them. The V gene's germline CDR1 is MGHRA and CDR2 YSYEKL. The CDR3 consists of 16 residues. CDR3 residues: CASSQSIIDSTGELFF. CDR3 in DNA: TGCGCCAGCAGCCAATCTATAATTGACAGTACCGGGGAGCTGTTTTTT.

The V and J genes are TRBV5-1 and TRBJ2-1; 12 bases line up with TRBD2. Looked up from germline, CDR1 is SGHRS and CDR2 is YFSETQ. V shed 2 bases, J shed 5 bases, and the junction held 5 bases outside the gene matches. CDR3 length: 16 amino acids. For the CDR3, the DNA is TGCGCCAGCAGCTTCCTCCTAGCGGGAGGGAACAATGAGCAGTTCTTC. Protein product: CASSFLLAGGNNEQFF.

This chain links TRBV7-2 with TRBJ2-7, with 8 bases fitting TRBD2. Germline V CDR1 and CDR2: SGHTA, FQGNSA. With 1 base clipped from V and 6 bases from J, the junction kept 5 bases outside the gene matches. The CDR3 covers 14 residues. The CDR3 loop reads CASSLGLAGLEQYF. The CDR3 DNA is TGTGCCAGCAGCTTAGGGCTAGCGGGTCTCGAGCAGTACTTC.

The V and J genes are TRBV7-6 and TRBJ2-2; the D gene is possibly TRBD1 (6 bases). The CDR3 consists of 15 residues. Trimming pared 6 bases from V and 0 bases from J, leaving 11 bases between. Germline CDR1 SGHVS, CDR2 FNYEAQ. CDR3 coding DNA: TGTGCCAGCAGACTCGGGACATCGAACACCGGGGAGCTGTTTTTT. This encodes CASRLGTSNTGELFF.

This chain links TRBV6-6 with TRBJ1-5; TRBD1 matches 7 bases. Germline CDR1 reads MNHNY; CDR2 reads SVGAGI (reference sequence). With 6 bases clipped from V and 9 bases from J, the junction kept 17 bases outside the gene matches. The CDR3 has 16 amino acids. Here the CDR3 DNA reads TGTGCCAGCAGCACACCTGAATCCGGGACAGCGGGGCCCCAGCATTTT. Translating gives CASSTPESGTAGPQHF.

V and J are TRBV6-4 and TRBJ2-3; 9 bases agree with TRBD2. The germline CDR1 and CDR2 sequences are MRHNA and SNTAGT. This CDR3 is 16 amino acids long. J gave up 1 base and V 0 bases, and 2 bases lay outside the gene matches. CDR3 sequence (DNA): TGTGCCAGCAGTGACTCGGGCGGGGGGGGCACAGATACGCAGTATTTT. It yields the protein CASSDSGGGGTDTQYF.

The gene calls are TRBV25-1 and TRBJ1-2; the D is unclear. The germline CDR1 and CDR2 sequences are MGHDK and SYGVNS. The CDR3 is 15 residues long. Trimming removed 0 bases at V and 4 bases at J, with 12 bases between. The CDR3 loop reads CASSEYPGSGYGYTF. Written as DNA, the CDR3 is TGTGCCAGCAGTGAATATCCGGGGAGTGGCTATGGCTACACCTTC.

V is TRBV6-5 and J is TRBJ2-7, with 9 bases matching TRBD2. Trimming removed 7 bases from V and 3 bases from J; junction bases left unmatched: 7. This CDR3 is 14 amino acids long. CDR1 MNHEY and CDR2 SVGAGI come from the germline V gene. The CDR3 DNA reads as TGTGCCAGCAAAATAGCGGGAGCGAACTACGAGCAGTACTTC. Its translation: CASKIAGANYEQYF.

This chain uses TRBV6-1 with TRBJ1-2; D is perhaps TRBD1 (6 bases). The germline V gene encodes CDR1 MNHNS and CDR2 SASEGT. This CDR3 comprises 14 residues. The germline V and J ends were trimmed by 6 bases and 1 base, with 12 bases remaining between them. The CDR3, as DNA: TGTGCCAGCAGCAGGGACAATATTAACTATGGCTACACCTTC. It specifies CASSRDNINYGYTF.

The chain carries TRBV2 and TRBJ1-1, with 7 bases identical to TRBD1. Trimming at V came to 4 bases and at J to 6 bases, leaving 2 bases not matched to a gene. CDR3 length: 12 amino acids. Germline CDR1 and CDR2: SNHLY and FYNNEI. CDR3 DNA: TGTGCCAGCAGTGTAGACAGGGCTGAAGCTTTCTTT. It translates to CASSVDRAEAFF.

CDR3 in DNA: TGTGCCAGTATTAAAAACAGCGGGCCTCACTATGGCTACACCTTC. Translated, it gives CASIKNSGPHYGYTF. The V and J genes are TRBV19 and TRBJ1-2; D is uncertain. CDR1 is LNHDA, CDR2 SQIVND, per germline (reference sequence). The CDR3 consists of 15 residues. The V and J ends lost 7 bases and 3 bases respectively, with 18 bases between them.

The chain joins TRBV29-1 to TRBJ2-1; TRBD2 aligns across 7 bases. In germline, CDR1 is SQVTM, CDR2 ANQGSEA. The CDR3 consists of 13 residues. Trimming at V came to 1 base and at J to 15 bases, leaving 12 bases not matched to a gene. The CDR3 spells CSVEAPLAGDWFF. CDR3 in DNA: TGCAGCGTTGAAGCCCCCTTGGCGGGAGATTGGTTCTTC.

The genes are TRBV13 and TRBJ2-4; D perhaps matches TRBD2 (6 bases). The germline V and J ends were trimmed by 7 bases and 9 bases, with 16 bases remaining between them. In germline, CDR1 is PRHDT, CDR2 FYEKMQ (reference sequence). The CDR3 consists of 13 residues. The CDR3 is CASMRDVAGIQYF. CDR3 DNA sequence: TGTGCCAGCATGCGGGACGTCGCGGGCATTCAGTACTTC.

This chain joins TRBV18 and TRBJ1-5, with TRBD1 identical over 8 bases. Unmatched junction bases numbered 5, after V lost 3 bases and J lost 7 bases. This CDR3 region has 14 residues. Per germline, CDR1 KGHSH and CDR2 LQKENI. The CDR3 region is CASSPGTGGQPQHF. The CDR3 DNA reads as TGTGCCAGCTCACCTGGGACAGGTGGACAGCCCCAGCATTTT.

The chain employs TRBV29-1 and TRBJ1-2; 7 positions match TRBD1. This CDR3 region has 14 residues. The germline V gene has CDR1 SQVTM and CDR2 ANQGSEA. V dropped 6 bases and J dropped 3; count of bases not matched to a gene: 10. CDR3 bases: TGCAGCGTGACTACAGGGGAGGAACACTATGGCTACACCTTC. Translating it yields CSVTTGEEHYGYTF.